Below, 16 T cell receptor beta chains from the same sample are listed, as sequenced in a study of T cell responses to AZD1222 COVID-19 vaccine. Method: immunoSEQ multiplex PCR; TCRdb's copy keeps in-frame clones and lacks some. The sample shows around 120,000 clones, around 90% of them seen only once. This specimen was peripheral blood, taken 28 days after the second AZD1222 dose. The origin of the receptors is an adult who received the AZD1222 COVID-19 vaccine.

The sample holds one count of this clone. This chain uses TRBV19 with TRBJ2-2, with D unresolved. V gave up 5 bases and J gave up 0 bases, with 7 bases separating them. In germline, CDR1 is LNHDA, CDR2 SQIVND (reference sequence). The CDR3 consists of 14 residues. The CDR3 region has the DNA TGTGCCAGTAGTCTTTCCGCGAACACCGGGGAGCTGTTTTTT. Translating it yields CASSLSANTGELFF. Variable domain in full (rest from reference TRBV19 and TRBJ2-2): DGGITQSPKYLFRKEGQNVTLSCEQNLNHDAMYWYRQDPGQGLRLIYYSQIVNDFQKGDIAEGYSVSREKKESFPLTVTSAQKNPTAFYLCASSLSANTGELFFGEGSRLTVL.

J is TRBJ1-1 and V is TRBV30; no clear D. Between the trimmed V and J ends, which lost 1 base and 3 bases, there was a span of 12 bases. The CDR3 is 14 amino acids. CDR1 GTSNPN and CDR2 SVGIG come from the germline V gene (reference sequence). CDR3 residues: CAWSGGLGHTEAFF. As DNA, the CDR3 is TGTGCCTGGAGTGGTGGATTAGGGCACACTGAAGCTTTCTTT.

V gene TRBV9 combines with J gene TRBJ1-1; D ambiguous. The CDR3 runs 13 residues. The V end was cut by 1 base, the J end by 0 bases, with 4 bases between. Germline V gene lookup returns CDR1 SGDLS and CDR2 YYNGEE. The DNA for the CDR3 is TGTGCCAGCAGCGTACAAGTGAACACTGAAGCTTTCTTT. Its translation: CASSVQVNTEAFF.

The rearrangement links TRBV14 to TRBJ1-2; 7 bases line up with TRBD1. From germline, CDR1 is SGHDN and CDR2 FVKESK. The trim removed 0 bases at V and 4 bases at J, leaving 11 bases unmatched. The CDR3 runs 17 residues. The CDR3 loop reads CASSQERVIGTVYGYTF. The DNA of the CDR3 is TGTGCCAGCAGCCAAGAACGGGTGATCGGGACAGTCTATGGCTACACCTTC.

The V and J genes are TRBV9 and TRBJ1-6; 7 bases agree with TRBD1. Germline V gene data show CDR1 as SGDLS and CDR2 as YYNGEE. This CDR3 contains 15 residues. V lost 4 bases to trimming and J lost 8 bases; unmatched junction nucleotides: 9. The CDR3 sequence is CASSHVEGAYSPLHF. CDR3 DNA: TGTGCCAGCAGCCACGTGGAGGGGGCTTATTCACCCCTCCACTTT.

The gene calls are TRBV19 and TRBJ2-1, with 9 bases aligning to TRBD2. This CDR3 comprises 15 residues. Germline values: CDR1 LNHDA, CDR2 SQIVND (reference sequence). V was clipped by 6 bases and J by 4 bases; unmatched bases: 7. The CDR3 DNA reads TGTGCCAGTAGCCCGGTGGCGGGGGGGTACAATGAGCAGTTCTTC. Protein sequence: CASSPVAGGYNEQFF.

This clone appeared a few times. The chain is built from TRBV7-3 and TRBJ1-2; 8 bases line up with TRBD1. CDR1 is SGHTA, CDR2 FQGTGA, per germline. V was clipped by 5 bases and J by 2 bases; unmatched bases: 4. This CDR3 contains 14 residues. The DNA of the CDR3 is TGTGCCAGCAGCCTCGGACAGGGAAACTATGGCTACACCTTC. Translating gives CASSLGQGNYGYTF. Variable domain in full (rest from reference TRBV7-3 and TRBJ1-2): GAGVSQTPSNKVTEKGKYVELRCDPISGHTALYWYRQSLGQGPEFLIYFQGTGAADDSGLPNDRFFAVRPEGSVSTLKIQRTERGDSAVYLCASSLGQGNYGYTFGSGTRLTVV.

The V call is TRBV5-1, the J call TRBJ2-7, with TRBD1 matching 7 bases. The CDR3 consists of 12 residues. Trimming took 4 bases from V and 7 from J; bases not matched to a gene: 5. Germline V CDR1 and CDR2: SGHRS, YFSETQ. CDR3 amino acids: CASSQTGYEQYF. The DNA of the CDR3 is TGCGCCAGCAGCCAGACAGGGTATGAGCAGTACTTC.

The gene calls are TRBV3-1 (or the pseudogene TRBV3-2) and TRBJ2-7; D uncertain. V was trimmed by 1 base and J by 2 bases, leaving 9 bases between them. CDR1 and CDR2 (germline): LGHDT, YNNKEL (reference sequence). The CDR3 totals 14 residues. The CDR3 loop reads CASSQVPTTYEQYF. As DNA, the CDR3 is TGTGCCAGCAGCCAAGTCCCCACAACCTACGAGCAGTACTTC.

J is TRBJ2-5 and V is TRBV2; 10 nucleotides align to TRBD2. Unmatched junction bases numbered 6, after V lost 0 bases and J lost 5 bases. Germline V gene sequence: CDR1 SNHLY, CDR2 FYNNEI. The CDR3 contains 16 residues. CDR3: CASSEARLAGVETQYF. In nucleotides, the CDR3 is TGTGCCAGCAGTGAAGCGCGTCTAGCGGGGGTTGAGACCCAGTACTTC.

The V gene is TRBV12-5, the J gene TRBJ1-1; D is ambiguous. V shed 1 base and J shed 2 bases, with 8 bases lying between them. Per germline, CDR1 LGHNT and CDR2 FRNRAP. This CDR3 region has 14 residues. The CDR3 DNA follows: TGTGCTAGTGGTTTGGGTGGTGTTAACACTGAAGCTTTCTTT. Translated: CASGLGGVNTEAFF.

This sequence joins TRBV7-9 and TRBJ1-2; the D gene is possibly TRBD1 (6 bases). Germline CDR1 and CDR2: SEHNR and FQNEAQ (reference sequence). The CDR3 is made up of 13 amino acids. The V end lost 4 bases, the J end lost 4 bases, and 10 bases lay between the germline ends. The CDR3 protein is CASSSSGAYGYTF. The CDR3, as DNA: TGTGCCAGCAGCTCTTCAGGGGCCTATGGCTACACCTTC. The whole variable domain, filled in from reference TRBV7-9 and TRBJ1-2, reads DTGVSQNPRHKITKRGQNVTFRCDPISEHNRLYWYRQTLGQGPEFLTYFQNEAQLEKSRLLSDRFSAERPKGSFSTLEIQRTEQGDSAMYLCASSSSGAYGYTFGSGTRLTVV.

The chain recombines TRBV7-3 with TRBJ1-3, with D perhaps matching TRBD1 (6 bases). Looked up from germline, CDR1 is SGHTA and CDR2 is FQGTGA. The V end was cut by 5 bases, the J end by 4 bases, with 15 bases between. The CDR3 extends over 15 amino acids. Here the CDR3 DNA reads TGTGCCAGCAGCCAGCGGGGGGACACAGGAAACACCATATATTTT. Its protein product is CASSQRGDTGNTIYF. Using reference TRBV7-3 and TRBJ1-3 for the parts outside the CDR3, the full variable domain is GAGVSQTPSNKVTEKGKYVELRCDPISGHTALYWYRQSLGQGPEFLIYFQGTGAADDSGLPNDRFFAVRPEGSVSTLKIQRTERGDSAVYLCASSQRGDTGNTIYFGEGSWLTVV.

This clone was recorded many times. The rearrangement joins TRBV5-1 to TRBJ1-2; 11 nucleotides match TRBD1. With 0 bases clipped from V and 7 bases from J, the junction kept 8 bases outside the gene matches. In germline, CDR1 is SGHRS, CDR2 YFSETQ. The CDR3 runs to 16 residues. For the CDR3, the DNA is TGCGCCAGCAGCTTGGGCTTGGGACAGGGGGTTTCTGGCTACACCTTC. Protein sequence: CASSLGLGQGVSGYTF.

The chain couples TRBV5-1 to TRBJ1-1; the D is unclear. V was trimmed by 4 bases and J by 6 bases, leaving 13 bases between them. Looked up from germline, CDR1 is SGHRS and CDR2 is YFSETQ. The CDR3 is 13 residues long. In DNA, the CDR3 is TGCGCCAGCAGCCCCTCGACCACCTCTGAAGCTTTCTTT. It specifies CASSPSTTSEAFF.

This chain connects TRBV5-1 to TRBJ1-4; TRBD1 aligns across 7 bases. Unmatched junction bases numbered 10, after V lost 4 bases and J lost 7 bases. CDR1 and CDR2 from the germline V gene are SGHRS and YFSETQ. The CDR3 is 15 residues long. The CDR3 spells CASSEGQSGVEKLFF. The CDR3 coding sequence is TGCGCCAGCAGCGAGGGACAGTCAGGCGTTGAAAAACTGTTTTTT.